This T cell receptor beta chain was profiled in a study of T-cell reconstitution after alpha-beta-depleted transplantation in children. Unique molecular identifiers were incorporated into the prepared TCRbeta library. TCRdb fed the PCR reads into MiXCR, producing one record per CDR3 protein. The repertoire holds about 480,000 distinct CDR3 sequences, with 12% as singletons. This CDR3 spans 12 amino acids. Trimming removed 3 bases at V and 5 bases at J, with 7 bases between. Germline CDR1 is PRHDT and CDR2 is FYEKMQ (reference sequence). This clonotype appeared many times. The clonotype was recovered from a human donor who donated a stem cell graft to a child with combined immunodeficiency. Sequenced here: PBMCs from the stem cell graft donor, sampled from the stem cell graft. The J gene is TRBJ2-5, the V gene TRBV13, with D unresolved. The CDR3 region has the DNA TGTGCCAGCAGCTTCTTCGAGGAGACCCAGTACTTC. Amino acids: CASSFFEETQYF.